The rows below give T cell receptor beta chains drawn from one sample of a study of blood T cell repertoires in COVID-19. Some clones are missing from TCRdb's copy, which holds only in-frame ones; the method was immunoSEQ multiplex PCR. The data hold tens of thousands of clones, with 70% to 85% observed a single time. Sequencing was carried out using peripheral blood. All receptors derive from a woman aged 55-70 years with acute or convalescent COVID-19. CDR3s include the opening cysteine and the closing phenylalanine or tryptophan. The D gene is left open where the match is weak. Not all rows give a size; the values are once, few, many and, for expanded clones, a class.

d_call j_call clone_size v_call cdr3_aa cdr3_nt
. TRBJ2-6 . TRBV10-3 CAIFTPGRISGANVLTF TGTGCCATCTTCACCCCAGGAAGGATCTCTGGGGCCAACGTCCTGACTTTC
. TRBJ2-1 . TRBV24-1 CATSDPTGTVYNEQFF TGTGCCACCAGTGACCCAACCGGGACTGTTTACAATGAGCAGTTCTTC
. TRBJ1-3 . TRBV4-1 CASSQGLFGNTIYF TGCGCCAGCAGCCAAGGACTTTTCGGAAACACCATATATTTT
. TRBJ1-3 . TRBV6-1 CASSERGGHASGNTIYF TGTGCCAGCAGTGAAAGGGGGGGACACGCCTCTGGAAACACCATATATTTT
TRBD2 TRBJ2-2 . TRBV5-4 CASSLIAGIDTGELFF TGTGCCAGCAGCCTGATAGCGGGAATCGACACCGGGGAGCTGTTTTTT
. TRBJ2-1 . TRBV18 CASSPIQKSSYNEQFF TGTGCCAGCTCACCCATTCAGAAAAGCTCCTACAATGAGCAGTTCTTC
TRBD2 TRBJ2-1 . TRBV27 CASSFLAGGPGNNEQFF TGTGCCAGCAGTTTCCTAGCGGGAGGGCCTGGGAACAATGAGCAGTTCTTC
TRBD2 TRBJ2-7 . TRBV7-9 CASSPTGTSAYEQYF TGTGCCAGCAGCCCCACGGGGACTAGCGCCTACGAGCAGTACTTC
TRBD2 TRBJ2-5 . TRBV29-1 CSVRTSGGETQYF TGCAGCGTTCGGACTAGCGGGGGAGAGACCCAGTACTTC
. TRBJ1-5 once TRBV5-1 CASSFTPQGMGNQPQHF TGCGCCAGCAGCTTCACACCACAGGGTATGGGTAATCAGCCCCAGCATTTT
TRBD2 TRBJ2-3 . TRBV24-1 CATSEPSPSGVSTDTQYF TGTGCCACCAGTGAACCTTCTCCTAGCGGGGTAAGCACAGATACGCAGTATTTT
TRBD2 TRBJ2-5 . TRBV27 CASTGGGLAGETQYF TGTGCCAGCACCGGGGGGGGACTAGCCGGAGAGACCCAGTACTTC
. TRBJ1-5 few TRBV5-8 CASSFGDGQPQHF TGTGCCAGCAGCTTCGGGGATGGACAGCCCCAGCATTTT
TRBD1 TRBJ2-7 . TRBV15 CATSRAPGQGVPYEQYF TGTGCCACCAGCAGAGCCCCTGGACAGGGGGTCCCCTACGAGCAGTACTTC
. TRBJ2-7 . TRBV28 CASSWTVFPYEQYF TGTGCCAGCAGTTGGACAGTTTTCCCCTACGAGCAGTACTTC
TRBD1 TRBJ1-2 . TRBV7-3 CASSLETGGYYGYTF TGTGCCAGCAGCCTTGAGACAGGGGGCTACTATGGCTACACCTTC
TRBD1 TRBJ1-2 . TRBV7-8 CASSFSGQDYGYTF TGTGCCAGCAGCTTCTCAGGACAGGACTATGGCTACACCTTC
. TRBJ1-5 . TRBV27 CASSFYPNQPQHF TGTGCCAGCAGTTTTTATCCTAATCAGCCCCAGCATTTT
. TRBJ2-2 . TRBV7-3 CASGPQVARLGGELFF TGTGCCAGCGGGCCCCAAGTGGCCAGATTGGGCGGGGAGCTGTTTTTT
. TRBJ1-1 once TRBV27 CASSFRPGPNTEAFF TGTGCCAGCAGTTTTCGTCCAGGGCCGAACACTGAAGCTTTCTTT
. TRBJ1-1 . TRBV4-2 CASSQEGLLGTEAFF TGTGCCAGCAGCCAAGAGGGACTCCTGGGGACTGAAGCTTTCTTT
. TRBJ2-3 . TRBV5-6 CASGSFDTQYF TGTGCCAGCGGTAGCTTCGATACGCAGTATTTT
. TRBJ1-2 . TRBV7-9 CASGTPYGYTF TGTGCCAGCGGGACACCTTATGGCTACACCTTC
TRBD1 TRBJ1-1 . TRBV5-1 CASSLGDRDTEAFF TGCGCCAGCAGCTTGGGGGACAGAGACACTGAAGCTTTCTTT
. TRBJ1-2 . TRBV20-1 CSASSLASDRGYGYTF TGCAGTGCTAGTAGCTTGGCATCTGATCGCGGCTATGGCTACACCTTC
. TRBJ1-1 . TRBV3-1/TRBV3-2 CASSAGLTAKGAFF TGTGCCAGCAGCGCGGGACTGACGGCCAAGGGAGCTTTCTTT
. TRBJ1-1 . TRBV29-1 CSVAQANTEAFF TGCAGCGTTGCCCAGGCGAACACTGAAGCTTTCTTT
TRBD1 TRBJ2-1 once TRBV6-6 CASRRTGSGNEQFF TGTGCCAGCAGAAGGACAGGGTCGGGGAATGAGCAGTTCTTC